These 10 T cell receptor beta chains were sequenced from one sample in a study of T cell responses to AZD1222 COVID-19 vaccine. Here immunoSEQ multiplex PCR was the method, and the copy in TCRdb shows in-frame clones only, minus some. The sample lists some 130,000 clones, roughly 88% seen once, with about 1.6% in the top ten. The specimen comprised peripheral blood, sampled on day 0 of AZD1222 vaccination. Receptors were obtained from an adult in good health.

The rearrangement uses TRBV28 and TRBJ1-5; the match to TRBD1 covers 9 bases. Trimming cost V 11 bases and J 7 bases; bases outside gene matches: 12. CDR1 is MDHEN, CDR2 SYDVKM, per germline. The CDR3 spans 14 residues. DNA for the CDR3: TGTGCCTCTCGATCGGGACAGGGAGGACAGCCCCAGCATTTT. Translation gives CASRSGQGGQPQHF.

The chain recombines TRBV9 with TRBJ2-5, with D possibly being TRBD2 (6 bases). Germline-derived CDR1 and CDR2 are SGDLS and YYNGEE. The CDR3 runs to 13 residues. Trimming took 2 bases from V and 3 from J, leaving 8 bases between them. Here the CDR3 reads CASSVRLEETQYF. The CDR3 bases are TGTGCCAGCAGCGTGAGACTAGAAGAGACCCAGTACTTC. Full variable domain (missing parts from reference TRBV9 and TRBJ2-5): DSGVTQTPKHLITATGQRVTLRCSPRSGDLSVYWYQQSLDQGLQFLIQYYNGEERAKGNILERFSAQQFPDLHSELNLSSLELGDSALYFCASSVRLEETQYFGPGTRLLVL.

The rearrangement links TRBV2 to TRBJ1-2; D may be TRBD1 (5 bases). The CDR3 runs to 14 residues. Trimming shortened V by 7 bases and J by 2 bases, and 14 bases separated the two germline ends. Per germline, CDR1 SNHLY and CDR2 FYNNEI. In DNA form, the CDR3 reads TGTGCCAGCATAATCAGGGCCATGAACTATGGCTACACCTTC. This sequence encodes CASIIRAMNYGYTF.

CDR3 protein: CASRETGNSGNTIYF. CDR3 nucleotides: TGTGCCAGCCGTGAGACAGGGAACTCTGGAAACACCATATATTTT. The V call is TRBV6-6, the J call TRBJ1-3, with TRBD1 matching 7 bases. The junction had 7 bases not matched to a gene; V was cut back by 8 bases and J by 0 bases. This CDR3 has 15 amino acids. The germline gives CDR1 MNHNY, CDR2 SVGAGI (reference sequence).

The chain joins TRBV7-2 to TRBJ1-2; D not certain. CDR1 and CDR2 from the germline V gene are SGHTA and FQGNSA. The CDR3 has 16 residues. Deletions cut 1 base from V and 0 bases from J, with 12 bases between. The CDR3 nucleotides are TGTGCCAGCAGCTTAGAATGGGCGCCGACTAACTATGGCTACACCTTC. Translation: CASSLEWAPTNYGYTF.

This chain uses TRBV5-6 with TRBJ2-7; 10 bases fit TRBD1. Germline lookup yields CDR1 SGHDT and CDR2 YYEEEE. CDR3 length: 16 residues. The trim removed 5 bases at V and 6 bases at J, leaving 14 bases unmatched. The CDR3 DNA is TGTGCCAGCAGTACAGTTCGGACAGGGGGTCTTCGCGAGCAGTACTTC. Encoded protein: CASSTVRTGGLREQYF.

The chain is built from TRBV11-2 and TRBJ2-1; tentatively, D is TRBD1 or TRBD2 (6 bases each). CDR1 and CDR2 from the germline V gene are SGHAT and FQNNGV. CDR3 length: 16 residues. Trimming took 5 bases from V and 2 from J, leaving 16 bases between them. CDR3 DNA: TGTGCCAGCAGCACCCTAGGGGGGACCCCCTACAATGAGCAGTTCTTC. It encodes CASSTLGGTPYNEQFF.

The chain is built from TRBV30 and TRBJ1-3, with D perhaps TRBD1 (5 bases). CDR1 is GTSNPN, CDR2 SVGIG, per germline (reference sequence). V lost 0 bases and J 0 bases, leaving 12 bases between the germline ends. The CDR3 has 16 amino acids. The CDR3 protein is CAWSVGAGLSGNTIYF. DNA of the CDR3: TGTGCCTGGAGTGTAGGGGCAGGTCTCTCTGGAAACACCATATATTTT.

V gene TRBV5-5 combines with J gene TRBJ1-3, with 9 bases aligning to TRBD1. Germline V gene data show CDR1 as SGHKS and CDR2 as YYEKEE (reference sequence). The CDR3 spans 16 residues. The junction had 9 bases not matched to a gene; V was cut back by 4 bases and J by 4 bases. The CDR3 nucleotides are TGTGCCAGCAGCCCCCGGACAGGGGCGTTGGGAAACACCATATATTTT. Amino acids: CASSPRTGALGNTIYF.

About this clone itself: The germline gene is not matched at one end of the junction; a read error may be the cause. The rearrangement links TRBV7-7 to TRBJ1-6, with no clear D. The CDR3 sequence is 15 residues long. The germline gives CDR1 SSHAT, CDR2 FNYEAQ (reference sequence). CDR3 DNA sequence: TGTGCTAGCAGCCCGAGGCCGGACCAGACTTCACCCCTCCACTTT. Its protein product is CASSPRPDQTSPLHF.